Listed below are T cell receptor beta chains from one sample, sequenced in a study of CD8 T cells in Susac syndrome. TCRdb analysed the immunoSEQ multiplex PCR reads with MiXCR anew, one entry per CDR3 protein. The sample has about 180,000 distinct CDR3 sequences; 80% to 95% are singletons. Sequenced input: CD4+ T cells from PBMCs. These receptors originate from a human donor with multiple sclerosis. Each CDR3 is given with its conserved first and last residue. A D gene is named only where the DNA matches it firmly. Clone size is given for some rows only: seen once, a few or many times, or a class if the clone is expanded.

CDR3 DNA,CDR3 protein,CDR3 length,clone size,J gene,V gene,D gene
TGTGCCAGCAGCTTAGCAGGACTAGCGGGGGGGCCCGATGAGCAGTTCTTC,CASSLAGLAGGPDEQFF,17,-,TRBJ2-1,TRBV7-9,TRBD2
TGTGCCAGCAGGAGGGCGGGAGGTTACGAGCAGTACTTC,CASRRAGGYEQYF,13,-,TRBJ2-7,TRBV4-2,TRBD2
TGTGCCAGCAGCTCGGGACAGGGTCGAGAAAAACTGTTTTTT,CASSSGQGREKLFF,14,-,TRBJ1-4,TRBV7-9,TRBD1
TGTGCCAGCAGCTTAAGGCCCAGGGGAAGTGAGACCCAGTACTTC,CASSLRPRGSETQYF,15,-,TRBJ2-5,TRBV5-4,-
TGTGCCAGCAGTTTAAAGGGGTACTATGGCTACACCTTC,CASSLKGYYGYTF,13,-,TRBJ1-2,TRBV27,-
TGCAGTGCTAGTCCGCTAGCGGGGGCTGGGGAGACCCAGTACTTC,CSASPLAGAGETQYF,15,-,TRBJ2-5,TRBV20-1,TRBD2
TGCGCCAGCAGTCAATCGGGGGAAAAACTGTTTTTT,CASSQSGEKLFF,12,-,TRBJ1-4,TRBV23-1,-
TGTGCCAGCAGCTTCGCAGGGGGCGGCTACGAGCAGTACTTC,CASSFAGGGYEQYF,14,-,TRBJ2-7,TRBV7-3,TRBD1
TGTGCCAGCAGTTACTCAGCTAGCGGGAGGACCTCCTACGAGCAGTACTTC,CASSYSASGRTSYEQYF,17,-,TRBJ2-7,TRBV6-5,TRBD2
TGTGCCAGCAGCTTCGGACGAGGGAGCGGGAGGGATACGCAGTATTTT,CASSFGRGSGRDTQYF,16,-,TRBJ2-3,TRBV7-2,TRBD2
TGTGCCAGCACCAAACTCATGGGGGTGCAGTACTTC,CASTKLMGVQYF,12,-,TRBJ2-7,TRBV2,-
TGTGCCTGGAGGCTCACGGGGGGGACAGGGCAGTTCTTC,CAWRLTGGTGQFF,13,-,TRBJ2-1,TRBV30,-
TGTGCCAGCAGCTCTCTAGGGAACAGGGCGGGTGGCTACACCTTC,CASSSLGNRAGGYTF,15,-,TRBJ1-2,TRBV7-9,-
TGTGCCAGCAGCTTAGGTAGCGGGAGAGTTAACGAGCAGTACTTC,CASSLGSGRVNEQYF,15,-,TRBJ2-7,TRBV11-2,TRBD2
TGTGCCAGCAGCCCGGGGACAGGGGGTCTCTGGGAGACCCAGTACTTC,CASSPGTGGLWETQYF,16,once,TRBJ2-5,TRBV5-6,TRBD1
TGTGCCAGCAGAGCTAGCGGGGCCTACAATGAGCAGTTCTTC,CASRASGAYNEQFF,14,-,TRBJ2-1,TRBV2,TRBD2
TGTGCCAGCAGGGGCTTCGGGAGGGCCGATGAGCAGTTCTTC,CASRGFGRADEQFF,14,-,TRBJ2-1,TRBV27,TRBD2
TGTGCCAGCAGGAGGGGGGGCTTCGGGATCGAGACCCAGTACTTC,CASRRGGFGIETQYF,15,once,TRBJ2-5,TRBV7-9,-
TGTGCTAGTGGTCAGGGCGGGAGGGGCAATGAGCAGTTCTTC,CASGQGGRGNEQFF,14,-,TRBJ2-1,TRBV12-5,TRBD2
TGTGCCAGCTCCCGATCGGGTGGGGGCGCGAGTGAAAAACTGTTTTTT,CASSRSGGGASEKLFF,16,-,TRBJ1-4,TRBV25-1,-
TGTGCCAGCAGCCCTATCGGGACGCAACCTCGTGGCAATCAGCCCCAGCATTTT,CASSPIGTQPRGNQPQHF,18,-,TRBJ1-5,TRBV5-4,-
TGTGCCAGCAGTTATGGGGGGGTGGAGACCCAGTACTTC,CASSYGGVETQYF,13,once,TRBJ2-5,TRBV7-6,TRBD2
TGCGCCAGCAGCCAAGATCCCCGAATAAGGACAGGGCGCAATGAGCAGTTCTTC,CASSQDPRIRTGRNEQFF,18,-,TRBJ2-1,TRBV4-1,TRBD1
TGCGCCAGCAGAAGAGGGATGAACACTGAAGCTTTCTTT,CASRRGMNTEAFF,13,-,TRBJ1-1,TRBV5-1,-
TGTGCCAGCAGCCAAGTTACGGGTAGAGGGACCCAGTACTTC,CASSQVTGRGTQYF,14,-,TRBJ2-5,TRBV3-1,-
TGCGCCAGCAGCTTGGTGGGCTTAGCCAAAAACATTCAGTACTTC,CASSLVGLAKNIQYF,15,-,TRBJ2-4,TRBV5-1,-
TGTGCCAGCAGTGCCCGACAGGGTTCACCCCTCCACTTT,CASSARQGSPLHF,13,-,TRBJ1-6,TRBV6-5,TRBD1
TGTGCCAGTAGTCGCCGGGACAGGGGCTCTGGAAACACCATATATTTT,CASSRRDRGSGNTIYF,16,-,TRBJ1-3,TRBV19,TRBD1
TGTGCCAGCAGTGATGGAGGGACCCAGTACTTC,CASSDGGTQYF,11,-,TRBJ2-5,TRBV2,-
TGCGCCAGCAGCAATGCAATCGGGGCAGGCACTGAAGCTTTCTTT,CASSNAIGAGTEAFF,15,-,TRBJ1-1,TRBV5-1,-
TGTGCCAGCAGCTGGGGGACTAGCGGCTACGAGCAGTACTTC,CASSWGTSGYEQYF,14,-,TRBJ2-7,TRBV6-2/TRBV6-3,TRBD2
TGTGCCAGCGTTTTAGACGGGGTCGGGCAGCCCCAGCATTTT,CASVLDGVGQPQHF,14,-,TRBJ1-5,TRBV6-5,-
TGCAGCGTTGAAGACAGCACAGATACGCAGTATTTT,CSVEDSTDTQYF,12,-,TRBJ2-3,TRBV29-1,-
TGCGCCAGCAGCGCACGGACTAGCGGGGGGCTGATGTTCTTC,CASSARTSGGLMFF,14,-,TRBJ2-1,TRBV5-1,TRBD2
TGCGCCAGCAGCCGGCCGGGGATTCTCGAGCAGTACTTC,CASSRPGILEQYF,13,-,TRBJ2-7,TRBV5-1,-
TGCAGTGCCGCATCGGGACAGGGCCTCGGCTACACCTTC,CSAASGQGLGYTF,13,-,TRBJ1-2,TRBV20-1,TRBD1
TGTGCCAGCAGCGCCGACGGCAGGGGCGGCACTGAAGCTTTCTTT,CASSADGRGGTEAFF,15,-,TRBJ1-1,TRBV9,-
TGCGCCAGCAGCGCATCCCCCGGGACTCCGTGGAACAATGAGCAGTTCTTC,CASSASPGTPWNNEQFF,17,-,TRBJ2-1,TRBV5-1,-
TGCAGTGCTAGTCAGGGGATGAACACTGAAGCTTTCTTT,CSASQGMNTEAFF,13,-,TRBJ1-1,TRBV20-1,-
TGTGCCAGCAGTTTAGGCAGGGCTCTTAATCAGCCCCAGCATTTT,CASSLGRALNQPQHF,15,-,TRBJ1-5,TRBV28,-
TGTGCCAGTACCCTCAGGGTAGTTACTGGGGCCAACGTCCTGACTTTC,CASTLRVVTGANVLTF,16,-,TRBJ2-6,TRBV19,-
TGTGCCAGCATTGCGGGAGTCGCAGATACGCAGTATTTT,CASIAGVADTQYF,13,-,TRBJ2-3,TRBV28,TRBD2
TGTGCCAGCAGCTTCGTTTCGGGGTCTGGCTACACCTTC,CASSFVSGSGYTF,13,-,TRBJ1-2,TRBV5-6,-
TGTGCCAGCAGCGCCCTAAGGACAACGGAGACCCAGTACTTC,CASSALRTTETQYF,14,-,TRBJ2-5,TRBV9,-
TGTGCCAGCAGTTTATCCGGACAGACCTACGAGCAGTACTTC,CASSLSGQTYEQYF,14,-,TRBJ2-7,TRBV28,-
TGTGCCAGCAGTGAAGCGGAAACTGAAGCTTTCTTT,CASSEAETEAFF,12,-,TRBJ1-1,TRBV2,-
TGTGCCACGAAGGAGGGAGGGAACACCGGGGAGCTGTTTTTT,CATKEGGNTGELFF,14,-,TRBJ2-2,TRBV24-1,-
TGTGCCAGCAGCTCACCGGGGCTAGCCGACACCGGGGAGCTGTTTTTT,CASSSPGLADTGELFF,16,-,TRBJ2-2,TRBV5-6,-
TGTGCCAGCAGTCGTGCCGGGACAGGGGTGACCGGGGAGCTGTTTTTT,CASSRAGTGVTGELFF,16,-,TRBJ2-2,TRBV28,TRBD1
TGTGCCAGCAGCCAGTGGGGGAAGACAGATACGCAGTATTTT,CASSQWGKTDTQYF,14,-,TRBJ2-3,TRBV7-2,-
TGTGCCAGCTCACCTCCGGCGGGGGGGCTGGGTGAGCAGTTCTTC,CASSPPAGGLGEQFF,15,-,TRBJ2-1,TRBV18,TRBD2
TGTGCCAGCAGCTATCGACAGGGGGCTGAAAAACTGTTTTTT,CASSYRQGAEKLFF,14,-,TRBJ1-4,TRBV3-1,TRBD1
TGCGCCAGCAGCCTAGAAGGGCGGGCGGCGGATACGCAGTATTTT,CASSLEGRAADTQYF,15,-,TRBJ2-3,TRBV5-1,-
TGCGCCAGCAGCCCCGAGGGGAACTACGAGCAGTACTTC,CASSPEGNYEQYF,13,-,TRBJ2-7,TRBV5-1,-
TGCGCCAGCAGCCGTTCCCCCACGGAGACCCAGTACTTC,CASSRSPTETQYF,13,-,TRBJ2-5,TRBV4-1,-
TGTGCCAGTTCGGACCTGCTAGAGCAGCCCCAGCATTTT,CASSDLLEQPQHF,13,-,TRBJ1-5,TRBV28,-
TGTGCCAGCAGTGATAGAAAGCGGGCGGGGGGCCAAGAGACCCTGTACTTC,CASSDRKRAGGQETLYF,17,-,TRBJ2-5,TRBV2,TRBD2
TGTGCCAGCAGCCAAGGTGGATCTGGGGCCAACGTCCTGACTTTC,CASSQGGSGANVLTF,15,-,TRBJ2-6,TRBV3-1,-